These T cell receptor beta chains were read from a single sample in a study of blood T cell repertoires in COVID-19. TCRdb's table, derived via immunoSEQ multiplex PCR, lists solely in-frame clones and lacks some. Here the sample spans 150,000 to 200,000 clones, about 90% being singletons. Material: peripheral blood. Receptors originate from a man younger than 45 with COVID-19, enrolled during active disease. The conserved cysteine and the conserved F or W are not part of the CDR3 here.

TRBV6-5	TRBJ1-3	ASIAGNTIY
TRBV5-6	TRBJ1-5	ASSLAMLGGNQPQH
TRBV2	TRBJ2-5	ASSSTGETQY
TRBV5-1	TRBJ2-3	ASSLGWTSTDTQY
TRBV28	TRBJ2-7	ASSDPGQGAYEQY
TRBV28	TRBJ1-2	ASSLEQQGARSGYT
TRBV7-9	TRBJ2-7	ASSAPQGVGEQY
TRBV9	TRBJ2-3	ASSVGGLAGGDTQY
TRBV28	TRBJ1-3	ASSTRQFGVSGNTIY
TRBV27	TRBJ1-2	ASSTSTHQGYGYT
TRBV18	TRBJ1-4	ASSPVPGTGVEKLF
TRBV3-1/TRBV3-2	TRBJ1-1	ASRLTDRGAEAF
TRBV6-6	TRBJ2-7	ASSTPPSGRVNEQY